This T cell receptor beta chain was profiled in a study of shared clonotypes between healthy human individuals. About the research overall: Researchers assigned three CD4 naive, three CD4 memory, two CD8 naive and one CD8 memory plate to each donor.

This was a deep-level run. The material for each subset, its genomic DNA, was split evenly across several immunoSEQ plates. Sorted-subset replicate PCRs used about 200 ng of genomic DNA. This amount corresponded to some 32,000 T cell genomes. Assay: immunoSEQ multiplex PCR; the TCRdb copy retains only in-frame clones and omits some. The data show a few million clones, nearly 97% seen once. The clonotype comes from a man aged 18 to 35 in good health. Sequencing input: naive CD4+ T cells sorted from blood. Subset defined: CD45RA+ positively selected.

The CDR3 here is CAISAGETTEAFF. The CDR3 DNA sequence: TGTGCCATCAGTGCCGGGGAGACCACTGAAGCTTTCTTT. V usage is TRBV10-3 and J usage is TRBJ1-1; D remains unclear. Trimming pared 4 bases from V and 4 bases from J, leaving 10 bases between. Germline CDR1 is ENHRY and CDR2 is SYGVKD. This CDR3 comprises 13 residues.